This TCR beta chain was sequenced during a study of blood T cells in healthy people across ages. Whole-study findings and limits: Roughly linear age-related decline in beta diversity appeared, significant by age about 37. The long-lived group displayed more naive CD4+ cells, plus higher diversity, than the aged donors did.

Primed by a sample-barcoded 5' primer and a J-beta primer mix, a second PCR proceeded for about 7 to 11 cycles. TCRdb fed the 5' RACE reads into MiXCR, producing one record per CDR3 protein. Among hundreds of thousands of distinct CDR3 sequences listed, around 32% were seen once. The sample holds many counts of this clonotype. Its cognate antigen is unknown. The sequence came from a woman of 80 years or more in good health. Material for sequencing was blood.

The CDR3 DNA is TGCAGTGTCGGGACAGGGAAAGGGTACGAGACCCAGTACTTC. This codes for CSVGTGKGYETQYF. This chain connects TRBV20-1 to TRBJ2-5; 9 bases match TRBD1. The CDR3 loop spans 14 amino acids. Germline values: CDR1 DFQATT, CDR2 SNEGSKA (reference sequence). Losses at the gene ends were 7 bases for V and 5 bases for J; bases not matched to a gene: 11.